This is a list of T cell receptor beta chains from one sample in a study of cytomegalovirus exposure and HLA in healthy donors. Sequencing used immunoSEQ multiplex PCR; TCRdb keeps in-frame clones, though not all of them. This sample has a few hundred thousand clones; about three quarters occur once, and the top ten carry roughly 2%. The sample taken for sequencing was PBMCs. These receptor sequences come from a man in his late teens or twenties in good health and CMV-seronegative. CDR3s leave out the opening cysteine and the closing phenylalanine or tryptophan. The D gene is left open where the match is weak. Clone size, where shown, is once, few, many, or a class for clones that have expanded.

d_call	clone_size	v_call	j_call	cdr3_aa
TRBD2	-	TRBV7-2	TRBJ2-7	ASSLTGLAVVLEQY
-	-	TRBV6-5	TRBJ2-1	ASSSLSERYNEQF
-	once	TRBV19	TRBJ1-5	ASRTGGMGQPQH
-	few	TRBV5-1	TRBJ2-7	ASRAQGGDEQY
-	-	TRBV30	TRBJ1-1	AWSVMGGENTEAF
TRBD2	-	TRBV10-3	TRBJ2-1	AISESPQRGGNEQF
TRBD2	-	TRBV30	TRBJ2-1	AWVYGGSSYNEQF
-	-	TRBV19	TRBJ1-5	ASSNGHPLSNQPQH
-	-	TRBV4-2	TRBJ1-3	ATSQVLSENTIY
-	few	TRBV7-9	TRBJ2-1	ASSSRLGEPGDEQF
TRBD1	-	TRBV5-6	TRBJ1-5	ASSRTGEVSQPQH
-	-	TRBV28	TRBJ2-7	ASESQGHEQY
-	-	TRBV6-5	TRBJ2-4	ASSYEGNIQY